These 8 T cell receptor beta chains share one sample of origin, sequenced in a study of OX40 agonist ivuxolimab in advanced cancers. The assay was immunoSEQ multiplex PCR, and TCRdb's table has in-frame clones only and misses some. Of tens of thousands of clones detected, less than 90% appear once; the ten largest clones hold around 0.75%. The sample here was CD4+ or CD8+ T cells sorted from blood, taken in a trial of the OX40 agonist ivuxolimab. All receptors derive from an adult with an advanced solid tumor such as melanoma, head and neck, liver or kidney cancer.

This chain links TRBV19 with TRBJ2-1; TRBD1 is a possible D gene (6 bases). This CDR3 has 14 amino acids. Germline V gene sequence: CDR1 LNHDA, CDR2 SQIVND (reference sequence). Trimming shortened V by 2 bases and J by 4 bases, and 9 bases separated the two germline ends. This CDR3 is CASSILQGYNEQFF. CDR3 in DNA: TGTGCCAGTAGTATACTACAGGGATACAATGAGCAGTTCTTC.

The V call is TRBV18, the J call TRBJ2-7; unclear D gene. This CDR3 comprises 12 residues. With 0 bases removed from V and 4 bases from J, the gap between germline ends came to 4 bases. Germline CDR1 is KGHSH and CDR2 is LQKENI. The CDR3 DNA is TGTGCCAGCTCACCACCGGGTTACGAGCAGTACTTC. Amino acid sequence: CASSPPGYEQYF.

The genes are TRBV2 and TRBJ1-5; a possible D gene is TRBD1 (6 bases). Trimming removed 5 bases at V and 5 bases at J, with 13 bases between. In germline, CDR1 is SNHLY, CDR2 FYNNEI. The CDR3 loop spans 14 amino acids. Here the CDR3 DNA reads TGTGCCAGCAGTTTCCGACAGGACCATCAGCCCCAGCATTTT. Translating it yields CASSFRQDHQPQHF.

The V and J genes are TRBV5-4 and TRBJ1-1; D call uncertain. Trimming left V 3 bases short and J 3 bases short, with 15 bases between. Germline CDR1 is SGHNT and CDR2 is YYREEE (reference sequence). This CDR3 has 15 residues. CDR3 sequence: CASSSKGWVDTEAFF. Written as DNA, the CDR3 is TGTGCCAGCAGCTCAAAAGGTTGGGTGGACACTGAAGCTTTCTTT.

This chain joins TRBV19 and TRBJ2-1; possible D gene TRBD1, 5 bases. CDR1 and CDR2 from the germline V gene are LNHDA and SQIVND (reference sequence). This CDR3 has 15 amino acids. Trimming cost V 6 bases and J 10 bases, with 22 bases left between them. The CDR3 sequence: CASSDWTQKLREQFF. Here the CDR3 DNA reads TGTGCCAGTAGCGATTGGACACAGAAGCTTCGAGAGCAGTTCTTC.

Here the CDR3 reads CASSPRDGNTGELFF. In DNA, the CDR3 is TGTGCCAGCTCGCCCCGGGACGGGAACACCGGGGAGCTGTTTTTT. This sequence joins TRBV18 and TRBJ2-2, with D tentatively TRBD1 or TRBD2 (5 bases each). With 6 bases removed from V and 1 base from J, the gap between germline ends came to 12 bases. The CDR3 runs 15 residues. Per germline, CDR1 KGHSH and CDR2 LQKENI.

The chain recombines TRBV6-5 with TRBJ2-7; 12 nucleotides align to TRBD2. V lost 5 bases, J lost 1 base, and 3 bases stayed unmatched. CDR1 is MNHEY and CDR2 is SVGAGI in the germline V gene. The CDR3 loop spans 15 amino acids. The CDR3 coding sequence is TGTGCCAGCAGTACCCTAGCGGGAGGGTCCTACGAGCAGTACTTC. It yields the protein CASSTLAGGSYEQYF.

The rearrangement links TRBV19 to TRBJ2-7, with a tentative D call TRBD2 (6 bases). Germline CDR1 LNHDA, CDR2 SQIVND (reference sequence). CDR3 size: 17 residues. With 3 bases removed from V and 0 bases from J, the gap between germline ends came to 18 bases. The CDR3 is CASSIRHGTDSSYEQYF. As DNA, the CDR3 is TGTGCCAGTAGTATCCGTCATGGGACTGACAGCTCCTACGAGCAGTACTTC. The full variable domain, in which reference TRBV19 and TRBJ2-7 provide the parts outside the CDR3, is DGGITQSPKYLFRKEGQNVTLSCEQNLNHDAMYWYRQDPGQGLRLIYYSQIVNDFQKGDIAEGYSVSREKKESFPLTVTSAQKNPTAFYLCASSIRHGTDSSYEQYFGPGTRLTVT.